The 11 T cell receptor beta chains presented below share a single source sample, sequenced in a study of blood T cell repertoires in COVID-19. Clones were sequenced by immunoSEQ multiplex PCR, and TCRdb holds only the in-frame ones, with some missing. The sample yields roughly 75,000 clones, about 85% seen once. Source material: peripheral blood. These receptors came from a man aged 50 to 60 with COVID-19, enrolled during active disease.

The rearrangement uses TRBV6-5 and TRBJ2-7; D perhaps matches TRBD1 (5 bases). This CDR3 comprises 14 residues. Trimming took off 2 bases at V and 3 bases at J, with 11 bases between the two ends. From germline, CDR1 is MNHEY and CDR2 SVGAGI. Here the CDR3 DNA reads TGTGCCAGCAGTTACGTCCAGGGAAGCTACGAGCAGTACTTC. Translating gives CASSYVQGSYEQYF.

The genes are TRBV4-3 and TRBJ2-3; 11 bases align to TRBD2. CDR3 length: 17 amino acids. CDR1 is LGHNA, CDR2 YSLEER, per germline. V shed 0 bases, J shed 4 bases, and the junction held 6 bases outside the gene matches. The CDR3 loop is CASSQDLLAGASDTQYF. The CDR3 DNA reads TGCGCCAGCAGCCAAGATCTACTAGCGGGAGCATCAGATACGCAGTATTTT.

The rearrangement uses TRBV28 and TRBJ1-4, with a weak D call TRBD1 (5 bases). Germline V CDR1 and CDR2: MDHEN, SYDVKM. The CDR3 sequence is 16 residues long. V lost 8 bases and J 7 bases, leaving 23 bases between the germline ends. The CDR3 region has the DNA TGTGCCAGCTCCAGAGAGACGAGGGGAGGTCGTGAAAAACTGTTTTTT. Translating it yields CASSRETRGGREKLFF.

V is TRBV28 and J is TRBJ2-7; 8 bases align to TRBD1. The CDR3 spans 14 residues. CDR1 MDHEN and CDR2 SYDVKM come from the germline V gene. The trim removed 6 bases at V and 0 bases at J, leaving 4 bases unmatched. The CDR3 DNA is TGTGCCAGCAGGGGGGACAGGATCTCCTACGAGCAGTACTTC. Translation: CASRGDRISYEQYF.

As regards this clone: Distinct nucleotide sequences in the sample also encode this CDR3. J is TRBJ1-5 and V is TRBV28; 7 bases match TRBD1. The CDR3 has 12 residues. Germline CDR1 reads MDHEN; CDR2 reads SYDVKM. V was pared by 8 bases and J by 7 bases, with 5 bases of the junction left unmatched. In DNA form, the CDR3 reads TGTGCCAGCCGGACAGGCGTACAGCCCCAGCATTTT. Amino acid sequence: CASRTGVQPQHF.

This chain joins TRBV5-3 and TRBJ2-5; 12 nucleotides agree with TRBD2. TRBV5-3 is an ORF, with its function uncertain. After removal of 4 bases from V and 1 base from J, the junction contained 11 bases not matched to a gene. CDR3 length equals 18 residues. The CDR3, as DNA: TGTGCCAGAAGCACCTGGACTAGCGGGGAAATAGCCCAAGAGACCCAGTACTTC. It specifies CARSTWTSGEIAQETQYF.

The J gene is TRBJ2-1, the V gene TRBV18; weak D call: TRBD1 (6 bases). The V and J ends lost 6 bases and 9 bases respectively, with 12 bases between them. Germline V gene lookup returns CDR1 KGHSH and CDR2 LQKENI. This CDR3 has 12 amino acids. Here the CDR3 DNA reads TGTGCCAGCTCCCCCGAGGGGGTTGAGCAGTTCTTC. Amino acids: CASSPEGVEQFF.

V usage is TRBV5-6 and J usage is TRBJ2-3, with 7 bases that match TRBD2. Germline trimming cut 1 base from V and 4 bases from J; bases unmatched to any gene: 18. The CDR3 runs to 19 residues. Germline V lookup: CDR1 SGHDT, CDR2 YYEEEE. The CDR3 region is CASSLSILVETSFSDTQYF. As DNA, the CDR3 is TGTGCCAGCAGCTTGAGTATATTAGTGGAGACTAGCTTCTCAGATACGCAGTATTTT.

The gene calls are TRBV2 and TRBJ2-3; D not certain. V dropped 0 bases and J dropped 3 bases, with 7 bases sitting between them. Germline CDR1 and CDR2: SNHLY and FYNNEI. This CDR3 is 14 amino acids long. CDR3 residues: CASSEAFGTDTQYF. The CDR3 region has the DNA TGTGCCAGCAGTGAAGCGTTCGGTACAGATACGCAGTATTTT.

This chain joins TRBV28 and TRBJ2-7, with TRBD2 matching 10 bases. J gave up 3 bases and V 4 bases, and 9 bases lay outside the gene matches. Germline-derived CDR1 and CDR2 are MDHEN and SYDVKM. The CDR3 is made up of 16 amino acids. CDR3 sequence (DNA): TGTGCCAGCAGTTCTATAGGACTAGCGGCAAGCTACGAGCAGTACTTC. Translation gives CASSSIGLAASYEQYF.

The chain is built from TRBV28 and TRBJ1-5, with D tentatively TRBD1 (5 bases). This CDR3 has 14 amino acids. The V gene's germline CDR1 is MDHEN and CDR2 SYDVKM. V lost 8 bases and J lost 4, with 15 bases in between. CDR3 residues: CASRPPGKNQPQHF. The CDR3 DNA follows: TGTGCCAGCCGCCCCCCAGGGAAGAATCAGCCCCAGCATTTT.